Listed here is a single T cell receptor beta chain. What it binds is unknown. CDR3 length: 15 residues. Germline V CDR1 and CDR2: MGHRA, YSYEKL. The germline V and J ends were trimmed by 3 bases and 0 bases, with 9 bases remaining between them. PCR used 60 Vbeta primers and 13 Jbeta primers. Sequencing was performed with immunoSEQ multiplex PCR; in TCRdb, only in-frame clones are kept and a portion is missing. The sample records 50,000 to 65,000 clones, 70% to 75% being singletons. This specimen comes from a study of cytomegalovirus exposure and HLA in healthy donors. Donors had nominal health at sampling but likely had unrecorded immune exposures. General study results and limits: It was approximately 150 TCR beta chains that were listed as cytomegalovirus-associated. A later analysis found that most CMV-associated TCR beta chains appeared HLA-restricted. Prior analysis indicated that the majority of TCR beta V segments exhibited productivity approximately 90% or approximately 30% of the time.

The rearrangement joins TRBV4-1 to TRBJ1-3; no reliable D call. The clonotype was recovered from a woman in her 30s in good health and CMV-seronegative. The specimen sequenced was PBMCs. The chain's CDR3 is CASSQSGYSGNTIYF. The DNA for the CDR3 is TGCGCCAGCAGCCAGAGCGGATACTCTGGAAACACCATATATTTT.